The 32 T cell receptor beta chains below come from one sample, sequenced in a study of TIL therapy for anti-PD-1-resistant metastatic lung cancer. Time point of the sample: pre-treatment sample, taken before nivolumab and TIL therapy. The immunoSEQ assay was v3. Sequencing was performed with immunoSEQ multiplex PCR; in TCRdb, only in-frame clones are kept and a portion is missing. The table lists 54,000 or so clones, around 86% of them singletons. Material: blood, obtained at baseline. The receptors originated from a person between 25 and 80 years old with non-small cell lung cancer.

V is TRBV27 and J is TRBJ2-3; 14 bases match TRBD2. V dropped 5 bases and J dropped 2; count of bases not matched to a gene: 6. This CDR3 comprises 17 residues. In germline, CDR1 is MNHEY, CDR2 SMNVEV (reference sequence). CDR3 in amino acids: CASSLLTSGGATDTQYF. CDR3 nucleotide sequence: TGTGCCAGCAGTCTCTTGACTAGCGGGGGGGCCACAGATACGCAGTATTTT.

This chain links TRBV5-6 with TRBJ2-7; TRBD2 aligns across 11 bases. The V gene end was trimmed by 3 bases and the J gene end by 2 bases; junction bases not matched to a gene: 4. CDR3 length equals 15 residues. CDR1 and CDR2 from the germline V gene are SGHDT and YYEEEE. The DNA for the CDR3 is TGTGCCAGCAGCTCCGGGACTAGCGGCCCCTACGAGCAGTACTTC. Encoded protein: CASSSGTSGPYEQYF.

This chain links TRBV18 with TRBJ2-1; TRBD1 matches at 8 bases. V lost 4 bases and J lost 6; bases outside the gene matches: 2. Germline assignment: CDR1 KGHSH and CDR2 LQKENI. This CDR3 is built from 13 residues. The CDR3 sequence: CASSQDRANEQFF. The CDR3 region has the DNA TGTGCCAGCTCACAGGACAGGGCCAATGAGCAGTTCTTC.

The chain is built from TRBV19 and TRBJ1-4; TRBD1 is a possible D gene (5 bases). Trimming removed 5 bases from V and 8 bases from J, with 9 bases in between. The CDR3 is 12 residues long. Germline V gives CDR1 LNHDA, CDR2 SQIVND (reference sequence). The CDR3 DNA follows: TGTGCCAGTAGTCTGGGACGGGAAAAACTGTTTTTT. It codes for CASSLGREKLFF.

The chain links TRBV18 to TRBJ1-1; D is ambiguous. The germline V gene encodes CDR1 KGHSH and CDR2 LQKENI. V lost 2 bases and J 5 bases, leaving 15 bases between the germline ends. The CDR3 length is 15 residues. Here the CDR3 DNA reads TGTGCCAGCTCACCATTGCACAATGCGGGTACTGAAGCTTTCTTT. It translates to CASSPLHNAGTEAFF.

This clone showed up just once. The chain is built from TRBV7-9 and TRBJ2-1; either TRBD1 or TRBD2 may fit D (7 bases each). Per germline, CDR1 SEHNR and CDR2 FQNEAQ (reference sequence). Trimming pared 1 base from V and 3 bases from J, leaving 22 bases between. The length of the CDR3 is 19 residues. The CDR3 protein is CASSLGLFGKRDSYNEQFF. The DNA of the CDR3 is TGTGCCAGCAGCTTAGGGCTCTTTGGCAAGCGGGACAGCTACAATGAGCAGTTCTTC.

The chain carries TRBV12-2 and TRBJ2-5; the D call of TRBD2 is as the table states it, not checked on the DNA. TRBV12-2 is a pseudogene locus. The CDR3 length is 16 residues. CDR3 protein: CASRLMASGNAETQYF. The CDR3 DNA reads TGTGCAAGTCGCTTAATGGCTAGCGGGAACGCAGAGACCCAGTACTTC.

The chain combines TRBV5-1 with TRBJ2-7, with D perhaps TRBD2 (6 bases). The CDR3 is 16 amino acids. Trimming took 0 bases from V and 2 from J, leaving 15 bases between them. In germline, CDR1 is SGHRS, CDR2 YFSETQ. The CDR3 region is CASSLGSSALTYEQYF. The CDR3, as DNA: TGCGCCAGCAGCTTGGGGTCTAGCGCGTTAACCTACGAGCAGTACTTC. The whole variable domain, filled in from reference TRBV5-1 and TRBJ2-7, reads KAGVTQTPRYLIKTRGQQVTLSCSPISGHRSVSWYQQTPGQGLQFLFEYFSETQRNKGNFPGRFSGRQFSNSRSEMNVSTLELGDSALYLCASSLGSSALTYEQYFGPGTRLTVT.

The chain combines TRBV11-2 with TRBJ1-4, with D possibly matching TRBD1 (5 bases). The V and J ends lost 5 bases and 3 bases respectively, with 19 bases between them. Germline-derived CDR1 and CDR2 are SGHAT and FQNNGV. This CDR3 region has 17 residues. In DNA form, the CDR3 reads TGTGCCAGCAGCCCACGAGGCCAGGGACCACCTAATGAAAAACTGTTTTTT. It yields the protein CASSPRGQGPPNEKLFF.

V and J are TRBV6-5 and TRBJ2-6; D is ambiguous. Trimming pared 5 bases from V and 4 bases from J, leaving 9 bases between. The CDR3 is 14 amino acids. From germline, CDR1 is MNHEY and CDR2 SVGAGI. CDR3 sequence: CASSTPGGANVLTF. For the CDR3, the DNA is TGTGCCAGCAGTACTCCCGGGGGGGCCAACGTCCTGACTTTC.

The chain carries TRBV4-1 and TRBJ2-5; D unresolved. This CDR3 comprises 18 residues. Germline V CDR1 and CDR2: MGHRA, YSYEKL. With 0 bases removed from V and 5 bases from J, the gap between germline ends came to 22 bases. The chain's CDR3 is CASSQDIRPIYSTETQYF. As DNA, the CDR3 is TGCGCCAGCAGCCAAGATATAAGGCCGATCTACTCGACCGAGACCCAGTACTTC.

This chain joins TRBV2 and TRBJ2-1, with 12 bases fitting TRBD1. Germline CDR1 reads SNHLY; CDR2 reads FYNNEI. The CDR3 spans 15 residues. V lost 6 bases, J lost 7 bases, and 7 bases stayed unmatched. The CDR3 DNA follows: TGTGCCAGCAGCGAGGGACAGGGGGCTGAAAATGAGCAGTTCTTC. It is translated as CASSEGQGAENEQFF.

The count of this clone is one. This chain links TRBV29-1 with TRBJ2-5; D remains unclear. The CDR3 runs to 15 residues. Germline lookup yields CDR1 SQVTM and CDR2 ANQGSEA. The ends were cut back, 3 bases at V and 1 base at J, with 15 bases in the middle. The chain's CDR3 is CSVDRLGRSQETQYF. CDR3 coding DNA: TGCAGCGTTGATCGGTTAGGGCGATCCCAAGAGACCCAGTACTTC.

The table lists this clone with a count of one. DNA for the CDR3: TGTGCCAGCAGTCACCGGGCTCTTCTTAACACTGAAGCTTTCTTT. It yields the protein CASSHRALLNTEAFF. The chain has TRBV27 and TRBJ1-1, with D unresolved. The germline V gene has CDR1 MNHEY and CDR2 SMNVEV (reference sequence). Trimming stripped 5 bases from V and 2 bases from J, with 15 bases between. This CDR3 region has 15 residues.

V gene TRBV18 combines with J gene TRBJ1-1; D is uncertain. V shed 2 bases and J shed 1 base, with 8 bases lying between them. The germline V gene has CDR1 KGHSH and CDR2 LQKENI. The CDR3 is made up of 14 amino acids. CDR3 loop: CASSPRSENTEAFF. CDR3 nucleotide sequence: TGTGCCAGCTCACCAAGATCAGAGAACACTGAAGCTTTCTTT.

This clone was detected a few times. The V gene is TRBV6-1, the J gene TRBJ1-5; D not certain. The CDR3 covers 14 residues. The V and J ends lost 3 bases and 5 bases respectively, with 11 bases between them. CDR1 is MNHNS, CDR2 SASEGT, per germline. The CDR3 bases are TGTGCCAGCAGTGAGGGTAGGAGGGATCAGCCCCAGCATTTT. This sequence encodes CASSEGRRDQPQHF.

CDR3 DNA sequence: TGTGCCTGGACTATACAGGGTCCCCTGGGGGTCAACACCATATATTTT. Translated: CAWTIQGPLGVNTIYF. V and J are TRBV30 and TRBJ1-3; possible D gene TRBD1, 6 bases. The V end was cut by 4 bases, the J end by 7 bases, with 23 bases between. The CDR3 is 16 amino acids. Germline-derived CDR1 and CDR2 are GTSNPN and SVGIG (reference sequence). The full variable domain, its missing parts supplied by reference TRBV30 and TRBJ1-3, is SQTIHQWPATLVQPVGSPLSLECTVEGTSNPNLYWYRQAAGRGLQLLFYSVGIGQISSEVPQNLSASRPQDRQFILSSKKLLLSDSGFYLCAWTIQGPLGVNTIYFGEGSWLTVV.

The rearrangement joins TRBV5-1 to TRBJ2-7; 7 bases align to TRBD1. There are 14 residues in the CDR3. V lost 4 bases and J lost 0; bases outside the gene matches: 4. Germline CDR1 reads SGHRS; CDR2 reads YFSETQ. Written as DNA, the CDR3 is TGCGCCAGCAGCCCCCAGGGGGTCTCCTACGAGCAGTACTTC. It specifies CASSPQGVSYEQYF.

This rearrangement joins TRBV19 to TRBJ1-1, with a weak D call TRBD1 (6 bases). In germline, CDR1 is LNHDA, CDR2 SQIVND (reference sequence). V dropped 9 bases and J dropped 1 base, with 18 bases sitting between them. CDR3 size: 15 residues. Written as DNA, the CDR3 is TGTGCCAGCCCCCCTAGGGGGAGTAGGAACACTGAAGCTTTCTTT. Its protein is CASPPRGSRNTEAFF.

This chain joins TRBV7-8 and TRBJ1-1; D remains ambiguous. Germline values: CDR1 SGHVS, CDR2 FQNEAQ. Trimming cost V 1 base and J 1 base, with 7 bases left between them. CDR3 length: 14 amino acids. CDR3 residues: CASSLGAANTEAFF. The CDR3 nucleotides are TGTGCCAGCAGCTTAGGGGCAGCGAACACTGAAGCTTTCTTT.

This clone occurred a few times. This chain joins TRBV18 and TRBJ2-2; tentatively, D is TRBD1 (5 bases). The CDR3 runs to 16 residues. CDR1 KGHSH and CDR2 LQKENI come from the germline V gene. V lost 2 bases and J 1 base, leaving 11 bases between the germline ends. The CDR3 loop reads CASSPSRRENTGELFF. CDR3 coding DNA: TGTGCCAGCTCACCATCCCGCAGGGAGAACACCGGGGAGCTGTTTTTT. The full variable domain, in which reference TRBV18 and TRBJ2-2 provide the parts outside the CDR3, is NAGVMQNPRHLVRRRGQEARLRCSPMKGHSHVYWYRQLPEEGLKFMVYLQKENIIDESGMPKERFSAEFPKEGPSILRIQQVVRGDSAAYFCASSPSRRENTGELFFGEGSRLTVL.

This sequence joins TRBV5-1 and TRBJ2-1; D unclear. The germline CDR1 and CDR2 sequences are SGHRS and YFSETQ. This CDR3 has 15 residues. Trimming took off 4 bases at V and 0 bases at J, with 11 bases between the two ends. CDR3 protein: CASSPGPSSYNEQFF. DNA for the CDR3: TGCGCCAGCAGCCCTGGACCGAGCTCCTACAATGAGCAGTTCTTC.

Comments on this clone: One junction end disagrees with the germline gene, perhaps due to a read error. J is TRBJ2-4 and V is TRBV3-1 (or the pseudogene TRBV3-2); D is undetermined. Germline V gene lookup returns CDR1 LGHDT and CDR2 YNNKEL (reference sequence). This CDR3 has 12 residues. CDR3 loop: CASSQDQSGLSF. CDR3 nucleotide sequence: TGTGCCAGCAGCCAAGATCAGAGTGGGCTTAGCTTC.

This CDR3 is CASSLRGGAEGYTF. The CDR3 region has the DNA TGCGCCAGCAGCTTGCGAGGGGGCGCCGAAGGCTACACCTTC. This chain uses TRBV5-1 with TRBJ1-2, with 7 nucleotides matching TRBD1. This CDR3 spans 14 amino acids. Germline CDR1 and CDR2: SGHRS and YFSETQ. V dropped 1 base and J dropped 8; count of bases not matched to a gene: 8.

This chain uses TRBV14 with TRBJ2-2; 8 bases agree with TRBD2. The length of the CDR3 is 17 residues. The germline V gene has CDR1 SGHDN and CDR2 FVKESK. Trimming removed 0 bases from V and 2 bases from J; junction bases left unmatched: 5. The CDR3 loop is CASSQDLRGANTGELFF. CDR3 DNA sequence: TGTGCCAGCAGCCAAGATCTGCGGGGGGCCAACACCGGGGAGCTGTTTTTT.

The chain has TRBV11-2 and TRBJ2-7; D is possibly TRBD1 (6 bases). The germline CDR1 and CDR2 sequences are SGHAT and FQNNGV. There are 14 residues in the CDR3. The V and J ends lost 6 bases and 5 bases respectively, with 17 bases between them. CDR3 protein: CASRGHPRIHEQYF. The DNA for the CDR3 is TGTGCCAGCAGGGGACACCCACGTATTCACGAGCAGTACTTC. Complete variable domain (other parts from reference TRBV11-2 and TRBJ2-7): EAGVAQSPRYKIIEKRQSVAFWCNPISGHATLYWYQQILGQGPKLLIQFQNNGVVDDSQLPKDRFSAERLKGVDSTLKIQPAKLEDSAVYLCASRGHPRIHEQYFGPGTRLTVT.

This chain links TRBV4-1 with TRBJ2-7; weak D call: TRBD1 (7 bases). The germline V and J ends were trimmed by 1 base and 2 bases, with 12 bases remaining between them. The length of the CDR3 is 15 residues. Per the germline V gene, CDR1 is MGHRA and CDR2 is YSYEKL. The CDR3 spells CASSQVAGQTYEQYF. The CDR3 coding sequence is TGCGCCAGCAGCCAAGTGGCGGGACAGACCTACGAGCAGTACTTC.

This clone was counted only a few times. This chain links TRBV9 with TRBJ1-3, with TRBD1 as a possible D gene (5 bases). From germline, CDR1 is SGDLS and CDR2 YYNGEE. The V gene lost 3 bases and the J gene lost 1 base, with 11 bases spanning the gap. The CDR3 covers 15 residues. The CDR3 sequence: CASSGQGGSGNTIYF. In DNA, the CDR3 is TGTGCCAGCAGCGGGCAGGGAGGGTCTGGAAACACCATATATTTT. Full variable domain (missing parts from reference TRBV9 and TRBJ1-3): DSGVTQTPKHLITATGQRVTLRCSPRSGDLSVYWYQQSLDQGLQFLIQYYNGEERAKGNILERFSAQQFPDLHSELNLSSLELGDSALYFCASSGQGGSGNTIYFGEGSWLTVV.

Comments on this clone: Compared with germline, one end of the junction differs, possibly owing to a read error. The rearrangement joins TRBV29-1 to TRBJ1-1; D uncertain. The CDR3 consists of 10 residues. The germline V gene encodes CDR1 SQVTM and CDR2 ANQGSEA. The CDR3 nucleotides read TGCAGCGTGGAAGCGGGGGAAGCTTTCTTT. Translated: CSVEAGEAFF.

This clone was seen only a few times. This CDR3 reads CASSMGQGSGSPLHF. For the CDR3, the DNA is TGCGCCAGCAGCATGGGACAGGGCAGTGGTTCACCCCTCCACTTT. The chain links TRBV5-1 to TRBJ1-6; 9 bases agree with TRBD1. The CDR3 has 15 amino acids. V lost 4 bases, J lost 9 bases, and 8 bases stayed unmatched. Germline V gives CDR1 SGHRS, CDR2 YFSETQ.

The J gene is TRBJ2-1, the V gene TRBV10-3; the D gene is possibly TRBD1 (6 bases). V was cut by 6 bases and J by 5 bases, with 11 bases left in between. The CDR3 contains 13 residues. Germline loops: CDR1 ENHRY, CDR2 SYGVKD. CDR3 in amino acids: CAISRQENNEQFF. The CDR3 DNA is TGTGCCATCAGCCGACAGGAAAACAATGAGCAGTTCTTC.

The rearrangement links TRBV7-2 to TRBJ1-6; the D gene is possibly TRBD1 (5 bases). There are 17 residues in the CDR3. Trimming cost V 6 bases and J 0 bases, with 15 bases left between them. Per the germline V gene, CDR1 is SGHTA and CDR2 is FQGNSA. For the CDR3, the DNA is TGTGCCAGCAGTATCGCTGGGGGGTTCTCCTATAATTCACCCCTCCACTTT. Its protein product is CASSIAGGFSYNSPLHF.